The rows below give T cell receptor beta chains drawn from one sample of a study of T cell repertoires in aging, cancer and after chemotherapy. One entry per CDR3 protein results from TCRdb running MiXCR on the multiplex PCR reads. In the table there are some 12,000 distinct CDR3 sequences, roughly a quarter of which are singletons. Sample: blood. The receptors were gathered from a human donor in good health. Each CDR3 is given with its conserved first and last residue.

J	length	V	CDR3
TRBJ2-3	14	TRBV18	CASSPSGGRDTQYF
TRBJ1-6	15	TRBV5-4	CASSLYVGQETPLHF
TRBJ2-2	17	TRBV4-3	CASSQDNRGINTGELFF
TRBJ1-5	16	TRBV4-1	CASSQDRDRVDQPQHF
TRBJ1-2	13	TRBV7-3	CASSLEGIDGYTF
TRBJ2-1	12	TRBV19	CASSTTIGEQFF
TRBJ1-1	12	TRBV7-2	CASSFDSPEAFF
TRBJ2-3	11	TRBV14	CASSHWGTQYF
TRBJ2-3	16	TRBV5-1	CASSFITGPSTDTQYF
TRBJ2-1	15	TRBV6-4	CASSDEAGGYNEQFF
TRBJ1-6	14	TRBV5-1	CASSLAYRDSPLHF
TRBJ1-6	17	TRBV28	CASSFPIGSSYNSPLHF
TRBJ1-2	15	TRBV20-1	CSARDQGQGLYGYTF
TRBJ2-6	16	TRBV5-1	CASSLVGGPGANVLTF
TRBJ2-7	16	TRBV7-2	CARTAGTSGGAIEQYF